This T cell receptor beta chain was identified in a study of CD8 T cells in ankylosing spondylitis. General observations from the study: Reportedly, significant enrichment of disease-linked clones occurred in matched ankylosing spondylitis synovial fluid. A subset of motif variants has previously been described in the synovial fluid and blood of reactive arthritis.

Quantitative 5'-RACE with molecular barcodes generated TCR beta libraries. MiXCR, applied by TCRdb to the 5' RACE reads, yields one record per CDR3 protein. The table has 350,000 or so distinct CDR3 sequences, roughly 12% seen once. Germline values: CDR1 SGHTA, CDR2 FQGNSA. The V and J ends lost 1 base and 4 bases respectively, with 10 bases between them. This CDR3 comprises 14 residues. This clonotype has a count of ten or more. The antigen is undetermined. The sample comprised blood, either unsorted or a sorted T cell fraction (not recorded which). The origin of this receptor is a female donor with ankylosing spondylitis or in good health (not recorded which). The V call is TRBV7-2, the J call TRBJ1-1; D is unclear. CDR3 nucleotides: TGTGCCAGCAGCTTAGTGGGCAGTACCACTGAAGCTTTCTTT. This codes for CASSLVGSTTEAFF.